These 14 T cell receptor beta chains were all obtained from the same sample, sequenced in a study of OX40 agonist ivuxolimab in advanced cancers. The receptor library was made with the immunoSEQ multiplex PCR assay. TCRdb took this table from immuneACCESS and kept in-frame rearrangements with V and J called. Such tables lack part of the clones; where checked against another copy, unresolved V genes explain under half of the gap, and the rest is unexplained. The sample table records about 64,000 clones; approximately 85% of these occur just once. In total, the top ten clones hold about 3% of the sample. Sequencing used CD4+ or CD8+ T cells sorted from blood, obtained in a trial of the OX40 agonist ivuxolimab. The receptors stem from an adult with an advanced solid tumor such as melanoma, head and neck, liver or kidney cancer.

V usage is TRBV5-4 and J usage is TRBJ2-2; TRBD1 or TRBD2 may be the D gene (5 bases each). Between the trimmed V and J ends, which lost 5 bases and 7 bases, there was a span of 15 bases. The CDR3 totals 14 residues. CDR1 is SGHNT and CDR2 is YYREEE in the germline V gene (reference sequence). CDR3 in DNA: TGTGCCAGCAGTTCTCCGGGACGGTACGGGGAGCTGTTTTTT. Translation: CASSSPGRYGELFF.

The rearrangement joins TRBV4-2 to TRBJ1-1; D uncertain. There are 13 residues in the CDR3. Germline CDR1 reads LGHNA; CDR2 reads YNFKEQ. V was clipped by 1 base and J by 5 bases, with 8 bases between them. The CDR3: CASSQAGVTEAFF. CDR3 sequence (DNA): TGTGCCAGCAGCCAAGCTGGGGTTACTGAAGCTTTCTTT.

The chain carries TRBV4-1 and TRBJ1-1; TRBD1 might be the D (6 bases). Germline loops: CDR1 MGHRA, CDR2 YSYEKL. The CDR3 loop spans 16 amino acids. Trimming pared 1 base from V and 0 bases from J, leaving 12 bases between. In DNA form, the CDR3 reads TGCGCCAGCAGCCAAGCGCGGACAGCCCTGAACACTGAAGCTTTCTTT. Amino acid sequence: CASSQARTALNTEAFF.

The chain is built from TRBV29-1 and TRBJ1-2; no definite D call. V lost 5 bases, J lost 3 bases, and 4 bases lay in between. Germline V gene lookup returns CDR1 SQVTM and CDR2 ANQGSEA. The CDR3 sequence is 10 residues long. Here the CDR3 DNA reads TGCAGCGTTCTCGACTATGGCTACACCTTC. Translated: CSVLDYGYTF.

The CDR3 DNA sequence: TGTGCCATCAGATCAGACAGAGACAGTATCGAGCAGTACTTC. This gives the protein CAIRSDRDSIEQYF. The chain combines TRBV10-3 with TRBJ2-7; possible D gene TRBD1, 5 bases. The CDR3 sequence is 14 residues long. Trimming stripped 6 bases from V and 6 bases from J, with 18 bases between. The germline gives CDR1 ENHRY, CDR2 SYGVKD.

V usage is TRBV4-2 and J usage is TRBJ2-7; D gene uncertain. Trimming removed 0 bases at V and 4 bases at J, with 7 bases between. This CDR3 region has 13 residues. The V gene's germline CDR1 is LGHNA and CDR2 YNFKEQ. The DNA for the CDR3 is TGTGCCAGCAGCCAAGAACGTAGATACGAGCAGTACTTC. It encodes CASSQERRYEQYF.

This chain links TRBV28 with TRBJ1-6, with D possibly being TRBD1 (5 bases). The ends were cut back, 8 bases at V and 7 bases at J, with 12 bases in the middle. The CDR3 covers 13 residues. In germline, CDR1 is MDHEN, CDR2 SYDVKM. CDR3 region: CASGDGLNSPLHF. As DNA, the CDR3 is TGTGCCAGCGGGGACGGTTTAAATTCACCCCTCCACTTT.

The chain joins TRBV15 to TRBJ2-2; a possible D gene is TRBD2 (6 bases). Germline V lookup: CDR1 LNHNV, CDR2 YYDKDF (reference sequence). V lost 3 bases and J 6 bases, leaving 11 bases between the germline ends. This CDR3 has 14 residues. CDR3: CATSRTSPPGELFF. The CDR3 nucleotides are TGTGCCACCAGCAGGACTAGTCCCCCCGGGGAGCTGTTTTTT.

The genes are TRBV9 and TRBJ1-3, with TRBD1 as a possible D gene (6 bases). With 4 bases removed from V and 1 base from J, the gap between germline ends came to 9 bases. The length of the CDR3 is 14 residues. Per germline, CDR1 SGDLS and CDR2 YYNGEE. In nucleotides, the CDR3 is TGTGCCAGCAGCATACAGGGATCTGGAAACACCATATATTTT. This gives the protein CASSIQGSGNTIYF.

The J gene is TRBJ2-3, the V gene TRBV7-3, with D possibly being TRBD1 (5 bases). CDR1 is SGHTA and CDR2 is FQGTGA in the germline V gene. The CDR3 covers 15 residues. V was shortened by 2 bases and J by 2 bases, with 11 bases between the two germline ends. The CDR3 sequence: CASSLGADPTDTQYF. The CDR3 DNA is TGTGCCAGCAGCTTAGGGGCTGACCCCACAGATACGCAGTATTTT. Supplemented by reference TRBV7-3 and TRBJ2-3, the full variable domain reads GAGVSQTPSNKVTEKGKYVELRCDPISGHTALYWYRQSLGQGPEFLIYFQGTGAADDSGLPNDRFFAVRPEGSVSTLKIQRTERGDSAVYLCASSLGADPTDTQYFGPGTRLTVL.

The V call is TRBV7-8, the J call TRBJ1-2; no definite D call. Germline V lookup: CDR1 SGHVS, CDR2 FQNEAQ. The CDR3 contains 13 residues. V lost 0 bases to trimming and J lost 0 bases, with 2 bases between them. The chain's CDR3 is CASSLASNYGYTF. The CDR3 DNA is TGTGCCAGCAGCTTAGCGTCTAACTATGGCTACACCTTC.

This rearrangement joins TRBV27 to TRBJ1-1, with D perhaps TRBD1 (5 bases). The germline V gene has CDR1 MNHEY and CDR2 SMNVEV (reference sequence). CDR3 length equals 13 residues. The V gene lost 7 bases and the J gene lost 5 bases, with 14 bases spanning the gap. DNA for the CDR3: TGTGCCAGCATGGGGCAGATACAAACTGAAGCTTTCTTT. This codes for CASMGQIQTEAFF.

The V and J genes are TRBV7-9 and TRBJ1-2; weak D call: TRBD1 (6 bases). Germline values: CDR1 SEHNR, CDR2 FQNEAQ (reference sequence). CDR3 length equals 15 residues. The V end lost 6 bases, the J end lost 4 bases, and 18 bases lay between the germline ends. CDR3 sequence reads: CASSFSVDRAYGYTF. The CDR3 nucleotides read TGTGCCAGCAGTTTCTCCGTGGACAGAGCCTATGGCTACACCTTC.

The CDR3 sequence is CASKGSLMDYGYTF. CDR3 DNA sequence: TGTGCCAGCAAAGGTTCTCTGATGGACTATGGCTACACCTTC. The genes are TRBV28 and TRBJ1-2; D gene uncertain. Per germline, CDR1 MDHEN and CDR2 SYDVKM. V was cut by 7 bases and J by 3 bases, with 15 bases left in between. CDR3 length equals 14 residues.